What follows are 3 T cell receptor beta chains derived from one specimen sequenced in a study of post-analysis software for immune sequencing data. Their cognate antigens are unknown. Study results and caveats: Four or five TRBV segments, TRBV5-6, TRBV5-1 and TRBV20-1 among them, were found more frequent in patients than controls.

Unique molecular identifiers were built into the TCR beta cDNA libraries. MiXCR, run by TCRdb on the PCR reads, gives a single entry per CDR3 protein. There are fewer than 850,000 distinct CDR3 sequences in the sample; 46% occur only once, and 4.9% lies in the top ten. Specimen: blood. These receptors were obtained from a girl between 10 and 17 years old with multiple sclerosis.

A word on this clonotype: At one of its ends the junction is not consistent with the germline gene, which may arise from a read error. This sequence joins TRBV12-3 or TRBV12-4 and TRBJ2-1; possibly TRBD1 for D (6 bases). CDR3 length equals 15 residues. DNA of the CDR3: TGTGCCGGCAGTTTGAGACAGGAGGCCTACAATGAGCAGTTCTTC. It translates to CAGSLRQEAYNEQFF.

This clonotype showed up just a few times. J is TRBJ2-5 and V is TRBV25-1; 10 nucleotides agree with TRBD2. The germline V gene encodes CDR1 MGHDK and CDR2 SYGVNS. V was pared by 1 base and J by 5 bases, with 10 bases of the junction left unmatched. The CDR3 sequence is 17 residues long. The CDR3 DNA reads as TGTGCCAGCAGTGAATTGAGTAGCGGGGGGATGCGTGAGACCCAGTACTTC. Protein product: CASSELSSGGMRETQYF.

V gene TRBV29-1 combines with J gene TRBJ2-7; D possibly corresponds to TRBD2 (6 bases). CDR3 length: 17 amino acids. Germline values: CDR1 SQVTM, CDR2 ANQGSEA. Trimming left V 1 base short and J 1 base short, with 20 bases between. CDR3 protein: CSVEGGVGRVRSYEQYF. The CDR3 DNA reads TGCAGCGTTGAAGGGGGGGTAGGCAGGGTCAGGTCCTACGAGCAGTACTTC.